This is a list of T cell receptor beta chains from one sample in a study of blood T cell repertoires in COVID-19. TCRdb's table, derived via immunoSEQ multiplex PCR, lists solely in-frame clones and lacks some. The sample holds 180,000 or so clones, around 80% seen once. Input material: peripheral blood. The source is a woman aged 80 or over with COVID-19, enrolled during active disease. Each CDR3 is given with its conserved first and last residue. A D gene is named only where the DNA matches it firmly. The size of a clone is reported for some rows only, either as once, few or many, or as a class for expanded clones.

D: TRBD2; J: TRBJ2-1; size: NA; V: TRBV27; DNA: TGTGCCAGCGGGACTAGCGGGATTTGGAATGAGCAGTTCTTC; CDR3: CASGTSGIWNEQFF
D: NA; J: TRBJ2-2; size: NA; V: TRBV4-1; DNA: TGCGCCAGCAGCCAACAGGGCAGCGGGGAGCTGTTTTTT; CDR3: CASSQQGSGELFF
D: TRBD1; J: TRBJ1-6; size: few; V: TRBV5-5; DNA: TGTGCCAGCAGCAGGACAGGTCCGGGCTCCTATAATTCACCCCTCCACTTT; CDR3: CASSRTGPGSYNSPLHF
D: NA; J: TRBJ1-6; size: few; V: TRBV5-4; DNA: TGTGCCAGCAGCTTTCTCACAGCAAATTCACCCCTCCACTTT; CDR3: CASSFLTANSPLHF
D: TRBD2; J: TRBJ2-3; size: NA; V: TRBV7-6; DNA: TGTGCCAGCAGCTTAAGCGGGACTAGCACAGATACGCAGTATTTT; CDR3: CASSLSGTSTDTQYF
D: TRBD2; J: TRBJ2-5; size: NA; V: TRBV19; DNA: TGTGCCAGTAGTCCGTCACTAGCGGAGCTTGACGAGACCCAGTACTTC; CDR3: CASSPSLAELDETQYF
D: NA; J: TRBJ2-7; size: NA; V: TRBV28; DNA: TGTGCCAGCAGTTCCTTTTACGAGCAGTACTTC; CDR3: CASSSFYEQYF
D: NA; J: TRBJ1-4; size: NA; V: TRBV18; DNA: TGTGCCAGCTCACCGCGGACAGATGAAAAACTGTTTTTT; CDR3: CASSPRTDEKLFF
D: NA; J: TRBJ2-6; size: NA; V: TRBV2; DNA: TGTGCCAGCCAATCAGGGACTGGGGCCAACGTCCTGACTTTC; CDR3: CASQSGTGANVLTF
D: TRBD2; J: TRBJ2-7; size: NA; V: TRBV6-2/TRBV6-3; DNA: TGTGCCAGCAGTTACGCGGGACTAGATCCCTACGAGCAGTACTTC; CDR3: CASSYAGLDPYEQYF
D: TRBD2; J: TRBJ2-7; size: NA; V: TRBV2; DNA: TGTGCCAGCAGGAGCGGGGCTTACTACGAGCAGTACTTC; CDR3: CASRSGAYYEQYF
D: TRBD1; J: TRBJ2-5; size: NA; V: TRBV28; DNA: TGTGCCAGCAGTTCGGGACAGGGTATAAGGGAGACCCAGTACTTC; CDR3: CASSSGQGIRETQYF
D: NA; J: TRBJ1-2; size: NA; V: TRBV19; DNA: TGTGCCAGTAGTATCGCACAGGGCGACTGGTACTATGGCTACACCTTC; CDR3: CASSIAQGDWYYGYTF
D: TRBD1; J: TRBJ2-2; size: NA; V: TRBV2; DNA: TGTGCCAGCAGTGAAACGGGACAGGGGGCTGGGGAGCTGTTTTTT; CDR3: CASSETGQGAGELFF
D: TRBD1; J: TRBJ2-7; size: NA; V: TRBV6-5; DNA: TGTGCCAGCAGTTTGGAACGGACAGGGCCTTCCTACGAGCAGTACTTC; CDR3: CASSLERTGPSYEQYF
D: NA; J: TRBJ2-7; size: NA; V: TRBV3-1/TRBV3-2; DNA: TGTGCCAGCAGCCACCTTACTAGCTTTGCGCAGTACTTC; CDR3: CASSHLTSFAQYF
D: TRBD1; J: TRBJ2-7; size: once; V: TRBV6-5; DNA: TGTGCCAGCAGTTACCCGCTCGGGACAGGGACCTACGAGCAGTACTTC; CDR3: CASSYPLGTGTYEQYF
D: TRBD1; J: TRBJ2-3; size: NA; V: TRBV13; DNA: TGTGCCAGCAGCCCGAGGACAGGGTTAATCAGCACAGATACGCAGTATTTT; CDR3: CASSPRTGLISTDTQYF
D: NA; J: TRBJ1-1; size: NA; V: TRBV27; DNA: TGTGCCAGCAGTTTAGGGCAGTTAAGCACTGAAGCTTTCTTT; CDR3: CASSLGQLSTEAFF
D: NA; J: TRBJ1-3; size: NA; V: TRBV9; DNA: TGTGCCAGCAGCGTATGGCCCGGAAACACCATATATTTT; CDR3: CASSVWPGNTIYF
D: NA; J: TRBJ2-1; size: NA; V: TRBV19; DNA: TGTGCCAGTAGTATTAGTGGGAGGTTTAATGAGCAGTTCTTC; CDR3: CASSISGRFNEQFF
D: TRBD2; J: TRBJ2-1; size: NA; V: TRBV5-1; DNA: TGCGCCAGCAGCGGTACTAGCGGGGGGTTCTACAATGAGCAGTTCTTC; CDR3: CASSGTSGGFYNEQFF
D: TRBD1; J: TRBJ1-1; size: once; V: TRBV5-5; DNA: TGTGCCAGCAGCTTGGAGGGACAGGGATACACTGAAGCTTTCTTT; CDR3: CASSLEGQGYTEAFF
D: TRBD2; J: TRBJ2-1; size: NA; V: TRBV18; DNA: TGTGCCAGCTCACCACCGGGACTAATAAACAATGAGCAGTTCTTC; CDR3: CASSPPGLINNEQFF
D: NA; J: TRBJ1-1; size: NA; V: TRBV7-6; DNA: TGTGCCAGCAGCAGAAGGGCAGGGGAGAACACTGAAGCTTTCTTT; CDR3: CASSRRAGENTEAFF
D: TRBD1; J: TRBJ1-2; size: NA; V: TRBV6-6; DNA: TGTGCCAGCAGTTCGGGGACAGGGGCCCTCTTTTATGGCTACACCTTC; CDR3: CASSSGTGALFYGYTF